Below are 8 T cell receptor beta chains sequenced from a single sample in a study of monozygotic twins with inflammatory bowel disease. TCRdb re-called the 5' RACE reads and gives one entry per CDR3 protein, without DNA. This repertoire includes 190,000 or so distinct CDR3 sequences. Specimen: blood. The origin of the receptors is a human donor with ulcerative colitis or Crohn's disease, or a healthy co-twin of an affected twin (not recorded which).

The J gene is TRBJ1-5, the V gene TRBV19; as DNA is missing, the TRBD1 call by TCRdb cannot be tested. Germline V CDR1 and CDR2: LNHDA, SQIVND (reference sequence). CDR3 size: 18 residues. CDR3 residues: CASSGWGQGFYSNQPQHF.

This CDR3 is CASSRWTRGEQFF. V usage is TRBV4-2 and J usage is TRBJ2-1; TCRdb gives TRBD2 as the D gene, but with no DNA this cannot be confirmed. CDR3 size: 13 residues. Per the germline V gene, CDR1 is LGHNA and CDR2 is YNFKEQ.

The genes are TRBV5-1 and TRBJ2-2; with no DNA, the TCRdb D assignment of TRBD1 cannot be verified. In germline, CDR1 is SGHRS, CDR2 YFSETQ. The CDR3 sequence is 15 residues long. This CDR3 is CASRQGSGDTGELFF.

J is TRBJ2-7 and V is TRBV18; TCRdb lists TRBD1, though no DNA is available to test this call. The germline gives CDR1 KGHSH, CDR2 LQKENI. This CDR3 has 17 residues. The CDR3 reads CASSPLRLGQGMDEQYF.

This sequence joins TRBV20-1 and TRBJ1-3. This CDR3 has 14 residues. CDR1 is DFQATT and CDR2 is SNEGSKA in the germline V gene (reference sequence). This CDR3 reads CSARHRVLGNTIYF.

The chain joins TRBV5-1 to TRBJ1-1. Germline values: CDR1 SGHRS, CDR2 YFSETQ. The CDR3 has 14 residues. The CDR3 is CASSLQYSNTEAFF.

The chain employs TRBV5-1 and TRBJ2-7; TCRdb designates TRBD1, a call that cannot be tested without DNA. Germline CDR1 and CDR2: SGHRS and YFSETQ. The CDR3 totals 15 residues. CDR3: CASSLGQGGIYEQYF.

This rearrangement joins TRBV12-3 or TRBV12-4 to TRBJ2-5. There are 13 residues in the CDR3. This CDR3 is CASSLTSYGTQYF.